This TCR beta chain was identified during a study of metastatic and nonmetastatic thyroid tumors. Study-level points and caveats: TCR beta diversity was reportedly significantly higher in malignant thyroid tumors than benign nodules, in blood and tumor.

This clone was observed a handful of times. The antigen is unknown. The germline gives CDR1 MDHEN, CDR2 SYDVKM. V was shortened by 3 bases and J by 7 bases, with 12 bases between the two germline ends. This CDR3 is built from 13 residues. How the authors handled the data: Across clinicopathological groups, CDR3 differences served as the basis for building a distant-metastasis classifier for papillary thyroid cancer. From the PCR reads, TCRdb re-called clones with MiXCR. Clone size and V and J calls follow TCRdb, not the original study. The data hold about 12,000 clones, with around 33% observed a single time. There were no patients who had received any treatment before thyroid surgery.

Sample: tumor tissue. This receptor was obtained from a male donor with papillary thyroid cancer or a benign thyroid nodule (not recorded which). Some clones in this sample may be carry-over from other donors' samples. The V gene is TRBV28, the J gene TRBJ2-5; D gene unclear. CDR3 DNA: TGTGCCAGCAGTTTGACCGCGTTAGGGACCCAGTACTTC. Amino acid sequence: CASSLTALGTQYF.